Listed here are 8 T cell receptor beta chains from one sample, sequenced in a study of blood T cell repertoires in COVID-19. Measured with immunoSEQ multiplex PCR; TCRdb has only the in-frame clones, and not every one. The sample yields about 200,000 clones, approximately 91% seen once. Sequencing was performed on peripheral blood. The receptors originated from a man aged 40-50 years with acute or convalescent COVID-19.

The J gene is TRBJ2-3, the V gene TRBV11-2, with TRBD1 as a possible D gene (6 bases). Between the trimmed V and J ends, which lost 5 bases and 4 bases, there was a span of 13 bases. Germline CDR1 and CDR2: SGHAT and FQNNGV. This CDR3 has 14 amino acids. The CDR3 reads CASSRRGGSDTQYF. The CDR3 bases are TGTGCCAGCAGCCGACGAGGGGGTTCAGATACGCAGTATTTT. Full variable domain (remainder filled in from reference TRBV11-2 and TRBJ2-3): EAGVAQSPRYKIIEKRQSVAFWCNPISGHATLYWYQQILGQGPKLLIQFQNNGVVDDSQLPKDRFSAERLKGVDSTLKIQPAKLEDSAVYLCASSRRGGSDTQYFGPGTRLTVL.

The chain uses TRBV2 and TRBJ2-1; 8 positions match TRBD1. Germline-derived CDR1 and CDR2 are SNHLY and FYNNEI. J lost 6 bases, V lost 8 bases, and 12 bases had no gene match. The CDR3 spans 15 residues. The CDR3 spells CASRAGQVKGNEQFF. The CDR3 DNA follows: TGTGCCAGCCGCGCGGGACAGGTTAAAGGCAATGAGCAGTTCTTC.

The chain joins TRBV4-3 to TRBJ1-4, with D perhaps matching TRBD1 (5 bases). There are 16 residues in the CDR3. Trimming removed 0 bases from V and 8 bases from J, with 16 bases in between. Germline lookup yields CDR1 LGHNA and CDR2 YSLEER. The CDR3 sequence: CASSQDPGFDGEKLFF. The CDR3 DNA is TGCGCCAGCAGCCAAGACCCAGGGTTTGATGGCGAAAAACTGTTTTTT.

V is TRBV29-1 and J is TRBJ2-1; maybe TRBD2 (7 bases). V dropped 2 bases and J dropped 4 bases, with 15 bases sitting between them. The germline CDR1 and CDR2 sequences are SQVTM and ANQGSEA. The CDR3 totals 15 residues. The CDR3 DNA is TGCAGCGTTGAAAGAGGGGGGGGCCCATACAATGAGCAGTTCTTC. Translating gives CSVERGGGPYNEQFF.

The rearrangement uses TRBV4-2 and TRBJ2-3, with D unresolved. Germline V gene sequence: CDR1 LGHNA, CDR2 YNFKEQ. V shed 0 bases and J shed 1 base, with 11 bases lying between them. The CDR3 totals 16 residues. The CDR3 nucleotides read TGTGCCAGCAGCCAAGATTTGGCTCTAGGCACAGATACGCAGTATTTT. This gives the protein CASSQDLALGTDTQYF.

The V gene is TRBV6-5, the J gene TRBJ1-1; 7 bases line up with TRBD1. Trimming at V came to 4 bases and at J to 0 bases, leaving 8 bases not matched to a gene. CDR1 is MNHEY, CDR2 SVGAGI, per germline. CDR3 length equals 16 residues. The CDR3 loop is CASSSRTGVMNTEAFF. Written as DNA, the CDR3 is TGTGCCAGCAGTTCCCGGACAGGAGTCATGAACACTGAAGCTTTCTTT.

Of note for this clone: The germline gene is not matched at one end of the junction; a read error may be the cause. This chain joins TRBV28 and TRBJ2-7; TRBD2 matches 8 bases. Germline V gene sequence: CDR1 MDHEN, CDR2 SYDVKM. This CDR3 is built from 15 residues. The CDR3, as DNA: TGTGCCAGCACTTTAGCGGGGTCAGGGTTTAACGAGCAGTACTTC. It translates to CASTLAGSGFNEQYF.

V gene TRBV11-2 combines with J gene TRBJ2-3, with D possibly TRBD2 on 7 matching bases. This CDR3 is 15 amino acids long. V was shortened by 4 bases and J by 5 bases, with 16 bases between the two germline ends. The germline gives CDR1 SGHAT, CDR2 FQNNGV. The CDR3 nucleotides are TGTGCCAGCAGCTACACCGGGGGGCTTGGAGATACGCAGTATTTT. This codes for CASSYTGGLGDTQYF.